The T cell receptor beta chain under discussion was sequenced for a study of blood T cell repertoires in COVID-19 (dated by TCRdb to 2018 to 2021). Regarding the complete study: Samples from collaborators originated in the United States, Italy and Spain and spanned both the acute and convalescent phases of COVID-19. Deeply sampled blood TCRbeta repertoires from subjects exposed to, actively infected with, or recovered from COVID-19 were included in the dataset. Sample metadata almost always included a de-identified subject ID, COVID-19 status, age in years and sex. The repertoires were made available in a free public database intended to serve as a resource for research on the immune response to SARS-CoV-2. HLA class I and class II types, where available, came from metadata supplied by the sample provider rather than from assay-based typing. The prospective study material was composed of cDNA or gDNA derived from T cells, B-cell-depleted T cells, or PBMCs. Samples came from the ongoing ImmuneRACE study (first 160 participants) plus 1,254 subjects from 6 global collaborators.

About this clone itself: Its antigen is unknown. No clone much larger than this one lies a single base away; base qualities are absent.

Trimming leaves V shorter by 4 bases and J shorter by 4 bases, with the junction holding 8 bases beyond the gene matches. CDR1 and CDR2, per the germline V gene, are SGHVS and FQNEAQ. Including cysteine and phenylalanine, the CDR3 has 16 amino acids. Left in the record is the CDR3 DNA by itself, 48 bases read in frame from the first base. Beyond this particular receptor, the publication reports: Clinical and demographic metadata were provided uncurated, with the amount varying by source and participant.

Collaborating institutions collected whole blood in K2EDTA tubes following their own protocols. For TCRbeta analysis, collaborators shipped samples as frozen whole blood, isolated PBMCs, or DNA extracted from either of those sample types. TCRbeta CDR3 regions were amplified from genomic DNA by means of the immunoSEQ Assay, a bias-controlled multiplex PCR. The authors' analysis ran thus. Nucleated cell counts per sample were estimated from amplification of reference gene primers within the assay. To quantify the absolute abundance of each unique TCRbeta CDR3 rearrangement, sequence reads were collapsed and filtered. For each sample, productive Simpson clonality was calculated by taking the square root of Simpson's diversity index across productive rearrangements. TCRdb limited this immuneACCESS table to in-frame rearrangements with V and J called. A share of clones is missing; checked studies link under half to unresolved V genes, and the rest is unexplained. That table gives V, J and clone size, and the DNA gave D and trimming. This sample has tens of thousands of clones in its table, and about 85% of those were observed once. The biggest ten clones account for 2.6% of the sample.

The specimen sequenced was peripheral blood. The chain joins TRBV7-8 to TRBJ2-5; 11 junctional bases match TRBD1. The receptor was isolated from a man aged 50-60 years with acute or convalescent COVID-19. The CDR3 protein is CASSSGWTGGGETQYF. The DNA sequence is as follows: TGTGCCAGCAGCTCAGGGTGGACAGGGGGCGGAGAGACCCAGTACTTC.